Following are 20 T cell receptor beta chains from one sample sequenced in a study of Graves' ophthalmopathy and Graves' hyperthyroidism. The study amplified TCR beta CDR3 regions using RNA transcripts. Scientists carried out first-round RT-PCR using HTBI primers and then a second-round multiplex PCR. One entry per CDR3 protein results from TCRdb running MiXCR on the multiplex PCR reads. This sample has about 550,000 distinct CDR3 sequences; under 45% occur once, and the top ten carry about 4.2%. The sequenced sample consisted of peripheral blood or thyroid tissue (not recorded which). These receptors were obtained from an adult man with Graves' hyperthyroidism.

The rearrangement joins TRBV7-2 to TRBJ2-1; D is unclear. V was clipped by 2 bases and J by 0 bases, with 8 bases between them. The CDR3 covers 15 residues. Germline lookup yields CDR1 SGHTA and CDR2 FQGNSA. CDR3 in amino acids: CASSLSLSSYNEQFF. The CDR3 DNA sequence: TGTGCCAGCAGCTTAAGCCTGAGCTCCTACAATGAGCAGTTCTTC. Supplemented by reference TRBV7-2 and TRBJ2-1, the full variable domain reads GAGVSQSPSNKVTEKGKDVELRCDPISGHTALYWYRQSLGQGLEFLIYFQGNSAPDKSGLPSDRFSAERTGGSVSTLTIQRTQQEDSAVYLCASSLSLSSYNEQFFGPGTRLTVL.

The V and J genes are TRBV5-1 and TRBJ1-1, with D uncertain. The CDR3 runs 13 residues. The ends were cut back, 0 bases at V and 4 bases at J, with 7 bases in the middle. CDR1 and CDR2 (germline): SGHRS, YFSETQ. DNA of the CDR3: TGCGCCAGCAGCTTGGACGTAATCACTGAAGCTTTCTTT. Translation gives CASSLDVITEAFF.

In its sample, this clonotype was seen many times. V and J are TRBV20-1 and TRBJ1-1; tentative D call: TRBD1 (6 bases). Looked up from germline, CDR1 is DFQATT and CDR2 is SNEGSKA (reference sequence). CDR3 length equals 12 residues. CDR3 sequence reads: CTPKQGAYEAFF. DNA for the CDR3: TGCACCCCCAAACAGGGAGCCTATGAAGCTTTCTTT.

This chain joins TRBV7-2 and TRBJ1-6; D possibly corresponds to TRBD1 (6 bases). Per germline, CDR1 SGHTA and CDR2 FQGNSA. CDR3 length equals 15 residues. V was pared by 5 bases and J by 7 bases, with 15 bases between. CDR3 DNA: TGTGCCAGCAGCCCCGAAGGGGGGCCGAATTCACCCCTCCACTTT. Its translation: CASSPEGGPNSPLHF.

This clonotype occurred many times. The chain combines TRBV20-1 with TRBJ2-7; D remains ambiguous. This CDR3 spans 15 amino acids. Germline CDR1 and CDR2: DFQATT and SNEGSKA (reference sequence). Trimming pared 4 bases from V and 0 bases from J, leaving 16 bases between. The DNA of the CDR3 is TGCAGTGCTATCGGCCCCAGGACGAGCTCCTACGAGCAGTACTTC. Its protein product is CSAIGPRTSSYEQYF.

This clonotype has at least ten counts. This chain uses TRBV9 with TRBJ2-2, with TRBD1 matching 7 bases. Germline trimming cut 4 bases from V and 0 bases from J; bases unmatched to any gene: 12. Per germline, CDR1 SGDLS and CDR2 YYNGEE. This CDR3 comprises 18 residues. The CDR3 is CASSPQGGRPANTGELFF. CDR3 bases: TGTGCCAGCAGCCCGCAAGGGGGCCGTCCGGCGAACACCGGGGAGCTGTTTTTT.

A word on this clonotype: In this CDR3 the conserved last residue, phenylalanine or tryptophan, is missing, so a read error is likely. The limits of the CDR3 on the DNA are not certain, so only TCRdb's listed CDR3 is given. The rearrangement uses TRBV7-8 and TRBJ2-7; the D call TRBD1 from the table was never checked on the DNA. The V gene's germline CDR1 is SGHVS and CDR2 FQNEAQ. The length of the CDR3 is 10 amino acids, counting both ends. This CDR3 is CASSGKGWTG.

The gene calls are TRBV11-2 and TRBJ2-3, with D possibly TRBD2 on 5 matching bases. This CDR3 spans 14 amino acids. Trimming cost V 0 bases and J 3 bases, with 7 bases left between them. In germline, CDR1 is SGHAT, CDR2 FQNNGV. Here the CDR3 DNA reads TGTGCCAGCAGCTTAGATTTAGCGACAGATACGCAGTATTTT. Amino acid sequence: CASSLDLATDTQYF. The complete variable domain, with remaining parts taken from reference TRBV11-2 and TRBJ2-3, reads EAGVAQSPRYKIIEKRQSVAFWCNPISGHATLYWYQQILGQGPKLLIQFQNNGVVDDSQLPKDRFSAERLKGVDSTLKIQPAKLEDSAVYLCASSLDLATDTQYFGPGTRLTVL.

This chain uses TRBV10-3 with TRBJ2-1; 8 positions agree with TRBD2. This CDR3 region has 15 residues. The V and J ends lost 4 bases and 0 bases, in that order; junction bases with no gene match: 2. Germline-derived CDR1 and CDR2 are ENHRY and SYGVKD. The CDR3 DNA reads as TGTGCCATCAGTGCTACTAGCGGCTCCTACAATGAGCAGTTCTTC. This sequence encodes CAISATSGSYNEQFF.

About this clonotype itself: Since a much larger clone is just one base distant, this may be a read error. The rearrangement links TRBV6-4 to TRBJ2-7, with a possible D match to TRBD2 (5 bases). This CDR3 has 15 amino acids. Germline CDR1 is MRHNA and CDR2 is SNTAGT. V lost 7 bases to trimming and J lost 0 bases, with 16 bases between them. The DNA for the CDR3 is TGTGCCAGCATCGTCGGGCTCCTAGCCTCCTACGAGCAGTACTTC. Translation gives CASIVGLLASYEQYF.

This clonotype was seen at least ten times. This chain joins TRBV19 and TRBJ1-5; 8 nucleotides line up with TRBD1. V shed 0 bases, J shed 9 bases, and the junction held 4 bases outside the gene matches. The CDR3 contains 14 residues. Germline-derived CDR1 and CDR2 are LNHDA and SQIVND (reference sequence). The CDR3, as DNA: TGTGCCAGTAGTATAGAGCAGGGGACAGGGCCCCAGCATTTT. This sequence encodes CASSIEQGTGPQHF.

This clonotype was seen only a few times. The chain recombines TRBV28 with TRBJ1-5; tentatively, D is TRBD1 (5 bases). The CDR3 spans 15 residues. Trimming pared 4 bases from V and 0 bases from J, leaving 10 bases between. The V gene's germline CDR1 is MDHEN and CDR2 SYDVKM. Written as DNA, the CDR3 is TGTGCCAGCAGTTCGGGGGAGTATAGCAATCAGCCCCAGCATTTT. Amino acid sequence: CASSSGEYSNQPQHF.

The chain is built from TRBV19 and TRBJ1-6, with 8 bases lining up with TRBD1. With 2 bases clipped from V and 5 bases from J, the junction kept 8 bases outside the gene matches. Germline-derived CDR1 and CDR2 are LNHDA and SQIVND (reference sequence). The CDR3 covers 17 residues. This CDR3 is CASSINPGQGNNSPLHF. The CDR3 DNA sequence: TGTGCCAGTAGTATAAACCCTGGACAGGGTAATAATTCACCCCTCCACTTT.

There are many counts of this clonotype. The gene calls are TRBV20-1 and TRBJ1-1, with no clear D. Germline V CDR1 and CDR2: DFQATT, SNEGSKA (reference sequence). With 0 bases removed from V and 0 bases from J, the gap between germline ends came to 11 bases. The CDR3 consists of 15 residues. The CDR3 bases are TGCAGTGCTAGAGACCCTCAGCGAATGAACACTGAAGCTTTCTTT. Its translation: CSARDPQRMNTEAFF.

V gene TRBV4-1 combines with J gene TRBJ2-7; TRBD1 aligns across 9 bases. Per germline, CDR1 MGHRA and CDR2 YSYEKL. CDR3 length: 15 amino acids. V dropped 1 base and J dropped 4; count of bases not matched to a gene: 5. The CDR3 sequence is CASSQVTGGPYEQYF. The CDR3 bases are TGCGCCAGCAGCCAAGTTACAGGGGGCCCGTACGAGCAGTACTTC.

Regarding this clonotype: A read error may account for a junction end that differs from germline. This chain connects TRBV12-3 or TRBV12-4 to TRBJ1-2; no reliable D call. The CDR3 has 13 amino acids. This CDR3 is CASSSPGHYDYTF. The CDR3 DNA is TGTGCCAGCAGTTCCCCGGGTCATTATGACTACACCTTC.

This chain links TRBV7-9 with TRBJ2-5, with D uncertain. This CDR3 has 14 residues. Germline V gives CDR1 SEHNR, CDR2 FQNEAQ (reference sequence). V was shortened by 5 bases and J by 1 base, with 11 bases between the two germline ends. DNA for the CDR3: TGTGCCAGCAGCGAAGACAATTCCCAAGAGACCCAGTACTTC. This translates into CASSEDNSQETQYF.

With respect to this clonotype: Possible read error: a much larger clone is one base away. Likely a read error: the CDR3 ends without its conserved phenylalanine or tryptophan. This chain connects TRBV7-9 to TRBJ2-7; 8 bases map to TRBD2. Germline V gene data show CDR1 as SEHNR and CDR2 as FQNEAQ (reference sequence). The CDR3 has 15 residues. V lost 4 bases and J lost 1; bases outside the gene matches: 6. CDR3: CASSSGAGGSYEQYL. The CDR3 DNA sequence: TGTGCCAGCAGCTCAGGCGCGGGGGGTTCCTACGAGCAGTACCTC.

The chain uses TRBV25-1 and TRBJ2-7; 15 bases match TRBD2. The CDR3 contains 17 residues. After removal of 4 bases from V and 13 bases from J, the junction contained 17 bases not matched to a gene. The germline CDR1 and CDR2 sequences are MGHDK and SYGVNS. The CDR3 spells CASSARETPGTSGGFYF. CDR3 DNA: TGTGCCAGCAGTGCTAGAGAAACCCCCGGGACTAGCGGGGGGTTTTACTTC.

This CDR3 reads CASSLSSGVTDTQYF. Written as DNA, the CDR3 is TGTGCCAGCAGCTTAAGTAGCGGGGTCACAGATACGCAGTATTTT. This sequence joins TRBV7-2 and TRBJ2-3; the match to TRBD2 covers 8 bases. Germline V gene data show CDR1 as SGHTA and CDR2 as FQGNSA. This CDR3 comprises 15 residues. V shed 2 bases, J shed 2 bases, and the junction held 3 bases outside the gene matches.